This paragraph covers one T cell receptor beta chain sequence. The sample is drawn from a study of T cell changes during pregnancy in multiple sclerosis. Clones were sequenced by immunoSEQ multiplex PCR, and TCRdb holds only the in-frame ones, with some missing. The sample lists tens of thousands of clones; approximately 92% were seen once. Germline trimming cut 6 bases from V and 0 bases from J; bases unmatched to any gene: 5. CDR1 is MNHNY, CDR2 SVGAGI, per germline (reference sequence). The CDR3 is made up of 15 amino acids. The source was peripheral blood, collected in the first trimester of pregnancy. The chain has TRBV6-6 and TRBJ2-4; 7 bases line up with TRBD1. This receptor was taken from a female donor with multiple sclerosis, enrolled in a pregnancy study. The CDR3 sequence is CASRDRVTAKNIQYF. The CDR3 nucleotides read TGTGCCAGCAGAGACAGGGTAACAGCCAAAAACATTCAGTACTTC.